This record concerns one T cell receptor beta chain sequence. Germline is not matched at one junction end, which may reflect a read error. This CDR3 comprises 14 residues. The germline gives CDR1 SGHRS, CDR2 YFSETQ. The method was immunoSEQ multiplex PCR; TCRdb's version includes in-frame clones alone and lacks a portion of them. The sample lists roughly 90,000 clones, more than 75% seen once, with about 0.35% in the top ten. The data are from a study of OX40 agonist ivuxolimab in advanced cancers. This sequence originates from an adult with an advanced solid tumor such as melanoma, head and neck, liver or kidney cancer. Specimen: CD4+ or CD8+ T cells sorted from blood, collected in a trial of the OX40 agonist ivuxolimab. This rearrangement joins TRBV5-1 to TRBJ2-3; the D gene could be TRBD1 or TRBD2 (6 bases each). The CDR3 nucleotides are TGCGCCAGCACCTTGGGGGGCGGGACAGATACGCAGTATTTT. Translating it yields CASTLGGGTDTQYF.